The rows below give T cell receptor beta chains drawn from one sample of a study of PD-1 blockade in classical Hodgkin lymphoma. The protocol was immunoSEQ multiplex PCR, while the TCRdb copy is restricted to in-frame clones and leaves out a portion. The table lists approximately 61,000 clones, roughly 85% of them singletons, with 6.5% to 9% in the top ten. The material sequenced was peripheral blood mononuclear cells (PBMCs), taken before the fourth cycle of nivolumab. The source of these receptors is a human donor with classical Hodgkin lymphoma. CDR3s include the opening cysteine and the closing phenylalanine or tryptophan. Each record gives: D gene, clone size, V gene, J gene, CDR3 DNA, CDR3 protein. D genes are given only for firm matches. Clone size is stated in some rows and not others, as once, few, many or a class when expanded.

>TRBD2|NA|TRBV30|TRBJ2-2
TGTGCCTGGATCCGCGGGGGGGCACCTGGGGAGCTGTTTTTT
CAWIRGGAPGELFF
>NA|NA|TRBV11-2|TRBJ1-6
TGTGCCAGCAGCCTGAACGGACAGCTATTAAGCTCCTATAATTCACCCCTCCACTTT
CASSLNGQLLSSYNSPLHF
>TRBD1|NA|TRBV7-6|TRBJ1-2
TGTGCCAGCAGCTTTGGGGACAGGGCAGGCTACACCTTC
CASSFGDRAGYTF
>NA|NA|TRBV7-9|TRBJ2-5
TGTGCCAGCAGTATAATCCAAGAGACCCAGTACTTC
CASSIIQETQYF
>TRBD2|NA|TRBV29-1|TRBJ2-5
TGCAGCGTTGGGGGGGGAGAGACCCAGTACTTC
CSVGGGETQYF
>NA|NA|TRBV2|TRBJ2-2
TGTGCCAGCACTACGGGGCACTCGCGCACCGGGGAGCTGTTTTTT
CASTTGHSRTGELFF
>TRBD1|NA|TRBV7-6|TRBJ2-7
TGTGCCAGCAGCTTTAAGCAGGGGGTTTTATACGAGCAGTACTTC
CASSFKQGVLYEQYF
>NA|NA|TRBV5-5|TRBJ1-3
TGTGCCAGCAGCCTAAGACAGTACATCTCTGGAAACACCATATATTTT
CASSLRQYISGNTIYF
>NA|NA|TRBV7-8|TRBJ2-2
TGTGCCAGCACCCCAAGGGATGCGTCCCTAACCCACACCGGGGAGCTGTTTTTT
CASTPRDASLTHTGELFF
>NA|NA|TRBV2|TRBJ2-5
TGTGCCAGCAGGCCCCCGGGGGAGTTCACCCAGTACTTC
CASRPPGEFTQYF
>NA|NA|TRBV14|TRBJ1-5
TGTGCCAGCAGCCAAGGGCCCCGCGAGCCCCAGCATTTT
CASSQGPREPQHF
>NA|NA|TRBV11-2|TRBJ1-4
TGTGCCAGCAGCTTAGGTGGCGGTTTAATTGGTGAAAAACTGTTTTTT
CASSLGGGLIGEKLFF
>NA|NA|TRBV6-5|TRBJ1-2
TGTGCCAGCAGTTACGGGCAGGGGTGGGGCTACACCTTC
CASSYGQGWGYTF
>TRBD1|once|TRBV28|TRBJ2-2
TGTGCCAGCAGTTTGGCAGGGGGCGCGACCGGGGAGCTGTTTTTT
CASSLAGGATGELFF
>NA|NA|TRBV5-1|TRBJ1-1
TGCGCCAGCAGCTTGGTGGCGGGGGGGAACACTGAAGCTTTCTTT
CASSLVAGGNTEAFF
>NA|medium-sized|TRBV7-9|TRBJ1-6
TGTGCCAGCAGTCTGGCAGCAAATTCACCCCTCCACTTT
CASSLAANSPLHF
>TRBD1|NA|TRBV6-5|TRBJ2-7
TGTGCCAGCAGTTACTCCGGGACAGCCTCCTACGAGCAGTACTTC
CASSYSGTASYEQYF
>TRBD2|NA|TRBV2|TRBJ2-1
TGTGCCACCACGGGGGGGCGGGAGAATGAGCAGTTCTTC
CATTGGRENEQFF
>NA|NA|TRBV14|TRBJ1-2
TGTGCCAGCAGCCAAGCAATGAACTATGGCTACACCTTC
CASSQAMNYGYTF
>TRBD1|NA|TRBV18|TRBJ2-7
TGTGCCAGCTCACTGGGACAGCTCTACGAGCAGTACTTC
CASSLGQLYEQYF
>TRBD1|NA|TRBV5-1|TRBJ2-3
TGCGCCAGCAGCGGCGCCGGGACAGGGCACAAAGATACGCAGTATTTT
CASSGAGTGHKDTQYF
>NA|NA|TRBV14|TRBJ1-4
TGTGCCAGCAGCCAAGTAGCCAGGGCAACTGAAAAACTGTTTTTT
CASSQVARATEKLFF
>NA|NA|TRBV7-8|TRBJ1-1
TGTGCCAGCAGCTTAGCGTCCACTGAAGCTTTCTTT
CASSLASTEAFF
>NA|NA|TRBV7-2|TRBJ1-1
TGTGCCAGCCGTGGAGGGAGCTTGAACACTGAAGCTTTCTTT
CASRGGSLNTEAFF
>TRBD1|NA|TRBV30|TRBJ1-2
TGTGCCTGGAGTGTAACAGGGGCGGGGGGCTACACCTTC
CAWSVTGAGGYTF
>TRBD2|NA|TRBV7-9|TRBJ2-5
TGTGCCAGCAGCTTATCCAGCGGGGGGGCAGGGGAGACCCAGTACTTC
CASSLSSGGAGETQYF
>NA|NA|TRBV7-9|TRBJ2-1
TGTGCCAGCAGCTGGGGTAGCCGGAATCCCTACAATGAGCAGTTCTTC
CASSWGSRNPYNEQFF
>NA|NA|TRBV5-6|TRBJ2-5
TGTGCCAGCAGCTTAATTCGACCCCAAGAGACCCAGTACTTC
CASSLIRPQETQYF
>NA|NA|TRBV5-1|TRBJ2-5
TGCGCCAGCAGCTTACAAAAGCGGGAGACCCAGTACTTC
CASSLQKRETQYF
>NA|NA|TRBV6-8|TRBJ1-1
TGTGCCAGCAGTTATTCAGACAGGCCAACTGAAGCTTTCTTT
CASSYSDRPTEAFF
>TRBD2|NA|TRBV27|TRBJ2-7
TGTGCCAGCAGAGAGACTAGCGGGGGGCCGAGCTCCTACGAGCAGTACTTC
CASRETSGGPSSYEQYF
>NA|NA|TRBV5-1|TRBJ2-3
TGCGCCAGCAGGTCCGGGACCGGCCTAGATACGCAGTATTTT
CASRSGTGLDTQYF
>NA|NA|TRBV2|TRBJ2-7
TGTGCCAGCAGTGACCACAGCTTGAGCTCCTACGAGCAGTACTTC
CASSDHSLSSYEQYF
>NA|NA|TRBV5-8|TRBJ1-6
TGTGCCAGCAGCGGAATTGGGACGTTAGGTTCACCCCTCCACTTT
CASSGIGTLGSPLHF
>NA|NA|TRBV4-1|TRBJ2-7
TGCGCCAGCAGCGAACCACAGGGTACCAGCTCCTACGAGCAGTACTTC
CASSEPQGTSSYEQYF
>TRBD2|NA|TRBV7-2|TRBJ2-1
TGTGCCAGCAGCCCGCGGGGGGTCTGGATATACAATGAGCAGTTCTTC
CASSPRGVWIYNEQFF
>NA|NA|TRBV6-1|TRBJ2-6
TGTGCCAGCAGTGGCGCCGGGACAACTACTCCCTCTGGGGCCAACGTCCTGACTTTC
CASSGAGTTTPSGANVLTF
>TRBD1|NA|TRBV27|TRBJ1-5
TGTGCCAGCAGTTCCCCCCGCCGGGACAGGGGCCAGTGGGGATCAGTGCTCCAGCATTTT
CASSSPRRDRGQWGSVLQHF
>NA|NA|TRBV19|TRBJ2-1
TGTGCCAGTGCCAGGGGCGCCTACAATGAGCAGTTCTTC
CASARGAYNEQFF
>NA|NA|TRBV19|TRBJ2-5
TGTGCCAGTAGTGCCCTAGATACCCAAGAGACCCAGTACTTC
CASSALDTQETQYF
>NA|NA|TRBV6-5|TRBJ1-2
TGTGCCAGCAGTTACTCCGGGGCAGGGGGCTACACCTTC
CASSYSGAGGYTF
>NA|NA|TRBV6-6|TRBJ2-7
TGTGCCAGCGCCGGACGCACGGTATACGAGCAGTACTTC
CASAGRTVYEQYF
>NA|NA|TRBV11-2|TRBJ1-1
TGTGCCAGCAGCTCCATCAGAGTTTTCGGGGCTTTCTTT
CASSSIRVFGAFF
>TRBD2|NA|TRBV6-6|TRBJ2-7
TGTGCCAGCCTAAACCAGCGGGGGACCTACGAGCAGTACTTC
CASLNQRGTYEQYF
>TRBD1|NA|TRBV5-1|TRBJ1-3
TGCGCCAGCAGCTTACAAGGGGGCGCTTCTGGAAACACCATATATTTT
CASSLQGGASGNTIYF
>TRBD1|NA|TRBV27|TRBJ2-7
TGTGCCAGCAGACGACCGGGACAGAGGACCTACGAGCAGTACTTC
CASRRPGQRTYEQYF
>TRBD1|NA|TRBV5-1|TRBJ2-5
TGCGCCAGCAGCTCGGCAGGGGGCCAAGAGACCCAGTACTTC
CASSSAGGQETQYF